This T cell receptor (beta chain) was recorded in a study of blood T cell repertoires in COVID-19. Original data processing: Quantification of nucleated cells was approximated via reference gene primer amplification. Assay: immunoSEQ multiplex PCR; the TCRdb copy retains only in-frame clones and omits some. That table furnishes V, J and clone size, whereas the DNA furnished D and trimming. This table has approximately 90,000 clones, 89% appearing once. The trim removed 6 bases at V and 2 bases at J, leaving 7 bases unmatched. Germline values: CDR1 MNHEY, CDR2 SVGAGI. The CDR3 is 15 amino acids. The sequence came from a woman between 65 and 79 years old with acute or convalescent COVID-19. The specimen sequenced was peripheral blood. V and J are TRBV6-5 and TRBJ2-7; TRBD1 aligns across 10 bases. CDR3 amino acids: CASSLVGTGAYEQYF. The CDR3 DNA reads as TGTGCCAGCAGCTTAGTTGGGACAGGGGCCTACGAGCAGTACTTC.